These T cell receptor beta chains were read from a single sample in a study of PD-L1 blockade in urothelial cancer. Data came from immunoSEQ multiplex PCR; TCRdb stores just in-frame clones and leaves some out. Of some 71,000 clones listed, 85% to 90% are singletons. Here the sequenced sample was PBMCs, taken around atezolizumab (anti-PD-L1) treatment. These receptors all stem from a man aged 60 to 69 with urothelial cancer. Both conserved end residues are part of each CDR3. The D gene is left open where the match is weak. Clone size is stated in some rows and not others, as once, few, many or a class when expanded.

cdr3_length clone_size d_call j_call v_call cdr3_nt cdr3_aa
14 many TRBD1 TRBJ2-7 TRBV2 TGTGCCAGCAGTGTTATCGGACAGGACTACGAGCAGTACTTC CASSVIGQDYEQYF
12 . . TRBJ2-7 TRBV5-1 TGCGCCAGCAGCGAAAGGGGCCGAGTGCAGTATTTC CASSERGRVQYF
15 . . TRBJ2-3 TRBV7-2 TGTGCCAGCACCGCCCAAGGGGGAAGGGCAGATACGCAGTATTTT CASTAQGGRADTQYF
15 . TRBD1 TRBJ2-7 TRBV6-1 TGTGCCAGCAGTGTGGACAGGGAAACCTTCTACGAGCAGTACTTC CASSVDRETFYEQYF
13 . TRBD1 TRBJ1-2 TRBV5-1 TGCGCCAGCAGCTGGACGGACAGGGCCGGCTACACCTTC CASSWTDRAGYTF
17 . . TRBJ2-2 TRBV4-2 TGTGCCAGCAGCCAACCTGTGGTAGTTGAACGCACCGGGGAGCTGTTTTTT CASSQPVVVERTGELFF
18 . . TRBJ2-5 TRBV6-1 TGTGCCAGCAGTAAAGGACAGGGGGCACTAGCGGGACAAGAGACCCAGTACTTC CASSKGQGALAGQETQYF
13 . . TRBJ2-5 TRBV7-9 TGTGCCAGCAGTCCGGGGTCTAGGGAGACCCAGTACTTC CASSPGSRETQYF
13 . . TRBJ1-2 TRBV7-2 TGTGCCAGCAGCTTAGGGCAGGGCTATGGCTACACCTTC CASSLGQGYGYTF
11 . . TRBJ2-5 TRBV7-2 TGTGCCAGCAGCTACGGGGAGACCCAGTACTTC CASSYGETQYF
17 once TRBD1 TRBJ2-3 TRBV15 TGTGCCACCAGCGGATCCGTTCAGGGGGTTAGCACAGATACGCAGTATTTT CATSGSVQGVSTDTQYF
17 . TRBD2 TRBJ2-1 TRBV4-1 TGCGCCAGCAGCCAAGAAATCACTAGCGGATTTCAGGATGAGCAGTTCTTC CASSQEITSGFQDEQFF
16 . . TRBJ1-1 TRBV5-6 TGTGCCAGCAGCTTGCTGGGGAGTAGGGTTTCTGCTGAAGCTTTCTTT CASSLLGSRVSAEAFF
20 . . TRBJ2-3 TRBV21-1 TGTGCCAGCAACATTTTTTTTTCCGGACTAGCGGGGGGGCCTGAAGATACGCAGTATTTT CASNIFFSGLAGGPEDTQYF
11 . . TRBJ2-7 TRBV2 TGTGCCAGCAGTGAAGTGAGGGAGCAGTACTTC CASSEVREQYF
13 . . TRBJ1-2 TRBV7-9 TGTGCCAGCAGCCCGACAGCTAACTATGGCTACACCTTC CASSPTANYGYTF
16 . TRBD2 TRBJ2-7 TRBV7-2 TGTGCCAGCAGCCCGGCGGGTGGGCGGGGGGTCTACGAGCAGTACTTC CASSPAGGRGVYEQYF
14 . . TRBJ1-3 TRBV30 TGTGCCTGGAGTGTATCCAGCTCTGGAAACACCATATATTTT CAWSVSSSGNTIYF
16 . TRBD1 TRBJ2-2 TRBV28 TGTGCCACCACTAGGGGTGGACAGGGACGCGCCGGGGAGCTGTTTTTT CATTRGGQGRAGELFF
14 . TRBD1 TRBJ1-3 TRBV10-3 TGTGCCATCAGACCCGACAGGGCCGGAAACACCATATATTTT CAIRPDRAGNTIYF
14 . TRBD1 TRBJ1-1 TRBV5-4 TGTGCCAGCAGCATAACAGGGGTGAACACTGAAGCTTTCTTT CASSITGVNTEAFF